The 26 T cell receptor beta chains listed next were all sequenced from one sample in a study of read filtering for tumor transcriptome and immune sequencing (dated by TCRdb to 2020 to 2021). Sequencing instrument: Illumina HiSeq 4000. TCR libraries were built from approximately 400 ng RNA with the Immunoverse kit, using molecular barcoded adaptors covering alpha/delta and beta/gamma chains. The public reads were reprocessed in TCRdb via fastp at Q25 and MiXCR, keeping in-frame beta chains. Identical CDR3 protein sequences are pooled into one entry, listed with their most common genes and DNA. The sample contains about 57,000 distinct CDR3 sequences, roughly 14% of them found a single time. In total, the top ten clones hold around 43% of the sample. The specimen sequenced was a population of CD138-negative cells sorted from bone marrow. This specimen's cell subset or site label, per the study, means: bone marrow mononuclear cells depleted of CD138+ plasma/myeloma cells by negative magnetic selection. The receptors here all came from a donor at least 40 years old with multiple myeloma.

Ten or more counts support this clonotype. J is TRBJ2-2 and V is TRBV7-3; tentative D call: TRBD2 (6 bases). Germline values: CDR1 SGHTA, CDR2 FQGTGA. The length of the CDR3 is 17 residues. The V and J ends lost 1 base and 2 bases respectively, with 14 bases between them. The CDR3 spells CASSLKIGGDNTGELFF. In DNA form, the CDR3 reads TGTGCCAGCAGCTTAAAGATTGGCGGGGACAACACCGGGGAGCTGTTTTTT. Together with reference TRBV7-3 and TRBJ2-2, the CDR3 gives the full variable domain: GAGVSQTPSNKVTEKGKYVELRCDPISGHTALYWYRQSLGQGPEFLIYFQGTGAADDSGLPNDRFFAVRPEGSVSTLKIQRTERGDSAVYLCASSLKIGGDNTGELFFGEGSRLTVL.

This clonotype was found many times. V is TRBV30 and J is TRBJ2-1; possible D gene TRBD2, 6 bases. The CDR3 loop spans 14 amino acids. Germline CDR1 is GTSNPN and CDR2 is SVGIG (reference sequence). Trimming left V 0 bases short and J 4 bases short, with 10 bases between. The CDR3 DNA is TGTGCCTGGAGTGTACGGGAGATGTACAATGAGCAGTTCTTC. Translated, it gives CAWSVREMYNEQFF.

Concerning this clonotype: A much larger clonotype is one base distant, so this may be a read error. The chain links TRBV20-1 to TRBJ2-1; 8 bases align to TRBD2. The CDR3 is made up of 18 amino acids. Germline-derived CDR1 and CDR2 are DFQATT and SNEGSKA (reference sequence). The DNA of the CDR3 is TGCAGTGCGGATTCTAGGCGGGAGGAGGTTGGGTCCTACAATAAGCAGTTCTTC. It encodes CSADSRREEVGSYNKQFF.

This clonotype was seen ten or more times. The CDR3 reads CSVAASGILYEQYF. CDR3 bases: TGCAGCGTTGCGGCTAGCGGGATCCTCTACGAGCAGTACTTC. The V gene is TRBV29-1, the J gene TRBJ2-7, with 9 bases aligning to TRBD2. The CDR3 consists of 14 residues. Germline V CDR1 and CDR2: SQVTM, ANQGSEA. Trimming took 4 bases from V and 3 from J; bases not matched to a gene: 7.

This clonotype was seen many times. This chain joins TRBV6-1 and TRBJ2-1; 7 positions match TRBD2. The CDR3 runs 14 residues. Germline V CDR1 and CDR2: MNHNS, SASEGT. The V segment lost 5 bases and the J segment 6 bases; nucleotides outside the gene matches: 7. The CDR3 DNA reads TGTGCCAGCAGTCCCGGAACTAGCGTCAATGAGCAGTTCTTC. Translating gives CASSPGTSVNEQFF.

There are many counts of this clonotype. V gene TRBV28 combines with J gene TRBJ1-1; TRBD1 matches at 8 bases. This CDR3 spans 18 amino acids. V dropped 5 bases and J dropped 1; count of bases not matched to a gene: 15. Germline loops: CDR1 MDHEN, CDR2 SYDVKM. CDR3 in amino acids: CASSPRNPTGVGNTEAFF. CDR3 coding DNA: TGTGCCAGCAGTCCCCGGAACCCGACAGGGGTGGGGAACACTGAAGCTTTCTTT.

This clonotype was seen ten or more times. This chain links TRBV11-2 with TRBJ2-3, with D possibly matching TRBD2 (6 bases). The CDR3 is made up of 16 amino acids. V gave up 6 bases and J gave up 0 bases, with 16 bases separating them. Germline CDR1 and CDR2: SGHAT and FQNNGV. Here the CDR3 reads CASRRDGGKSTDTQYF. The CDR3, as DNA: TGTGCCAGCAGGCGAGACGGGGGAAAAAGCACAGATACGCAGTATTTT.

This sequence joins TRBV5-1 and TRBJ1-1; perhaps TRBD1 as D (5 bases). The CDR3 is made up of 14 amino acids. CDR1 is SGHRS, CDR2 YFSETQ, per germline. V was clipped by 4 bases and J by 3 bases, with 13 bases between them. Here the CDR3 reads CASSRTLGDTEAFF. CDR3 coding DNA: TGCGCCAGCAGCCGTACATTGGGGGACACTGAAGCTTTCTTT.

This clonotype was seen at least ten times. CDR3 sequence (DNA): TGTGCCAGCAGCCCCGGGGCTTTGAACACCGGGGAGCTGTTTTTT. Protein sequence: CASSPGALNTGELFF. V is TRBV11-2 and J is TRBJ2-2; D may correspond to TRBD1 or TRBD2 (5 bases each). Trimming stripped 5 bases from V and 1 base from J, with 11 bases between. CDR3 size: 15 residues. From germline, CDR1 is SGHAT and CDR2 FQNNGV. Variable domain in full (rest from reference TRBV11-2 and TRBJ2-2): EAGVAQSPRYKIIEKRQSVAFWCNPISGHATLYWYQQILGQGPKLLIQFQNNGVVDDSQLPKDRFSAERLKGVDSTLKIQPAKLEDSAVYLCASSPGALNTGELFFGEGSRLTVL.

In its sample, this clonotype was seen a few times. J is TRBJ1-4 and V is TRBV6-5; D is unresolved. The CDR3 loop spans 13 amino acids. The germline gives CDR1 MNHEY, CDR2 SVGAGI. V dropped 6 bases and J dropped 4 bases, with 9 bases sitting between them. CDR3 DNA sequence: TGTGCCAGCAGCTACGACCTTAATGAAAAACTGTTTTTT. Its translation is CASSYDLNEKLFF.

This clonotype was seen repeatedly, ten times or more. This rearrangement joins TRBV7-3 to TRBJ2-5; 9 positions agree with TRBD1. This CDR3 has 15 residues. V dropped 5 bases and J dropped 0; count of bases not matched to a gene: 4. The germline gives CDR1 SGHTA, CDR2 FQGTGA. The CDR3 DNA reads TGTGCCAGCAGCCAGGGGACAGGGAACCAAGAGACCCAGTACTTC. This sequence encodes CASSQGTGNQETQYF.

This clonotype was detected ten times or more. The V gene is TRBV20-1, the J gene TRBJ2-6; 7 positions agree with TRBD2. This CDR3 is 15 amino acids long. V trimming: 2 bases; J trimming: 2 bases; junction bases outside the gene matches: 3. Germline V gives CDR1 DFQATT, CDR2 SNEGSKA (reference sequence). In DNA, the CDR3 is TGCAGTGCTAGAAAGGGAGGGGCTGGGGCCAACGTCCTGACTTTC. Translating it yields CSARKGGAGANVLTF.

The chain uses TRBV4-2 and TRBJ2-7; D is perhaps TRBD1 (6 bases). Germline loops: CDR1 LGHNA, CDR2 YNFKEQ. This CDR3 region has 17 residues. V was clipped by 0 bases and J by 2 bases, with 17 bases between them. The CDR3 nucleotides are TGTGCCAGCAGCCAAGACGATCGTTCAGGGGAAGCCTACGAGCAGTACTTC. Translating it yields CASSQDDRSGEAYEQYF.

This clonotype has a count of ten or more. The rearrangement links TRBV9 to TRBJ2-2; D might be TRBD1 or TRBD2, each matching 6 bases. This CDR3 spans 14 amino acids. CDR1 and CDR2 from the germline V gene are SGDLS and YYNGEE. Between the trimmed V and J ends, which lost 7 bases and 4 bases, there was a span of 14 bases. The CDR3 loop reads CASAGGGITGELFF. In DNA form, the CDR3 reads TGTGCCAGCGCCGGAGGGGGTATCACCGGGGAGCTGTTTTTT.

This chain joins TRBV6-2 or TRBV6-3 and TRBJ2-1, with 8 bases that match TRBD1. Germline CDR1 MNHEY, CDR2 SVGEGT. Trimming at V came to 6 bases and at J to 4 bases, leaving 8 bases not matched to a gene. This CDR3 has 15 amino acids. CDR3 residues: CASRVLQGAYNEQFF. The CDR3 region has the DNA TGTGCCAGCAGAGTCCTCCAGGGGGCTTACAATGAGCAGTTCTTC.

This clonotype has a count of ten or more. The J gene is TRBJ1-1, the V gene TRBV29-1, with D perhaps matching TRBD1 (5 bases). Germline V gene data show CDR1 as SQVTM and CDR2 as ANQGSEA. Deletions cut 3 bases from V and 5 bases from J, with 19 bases between. The CDR3 covers 15 residues. The CDR3 is CSVDPPRTRETEAFF. The CDR3 region has the DNA TGCAGCGTTGATCCCCCACGGACACGGGAGACTGAAGCTTTCTTT.

This clonotype was detected ten times or more. The chain links TRBV7-3 to TRBJ2-1; 15 bases are a match to TRBD2. Germline values: CDR1 SGHTA, CDR2 FQGTGA. V shed 5 bases, J shed 9 bases, and the junction held 8 bases outside the gene matches. The CDR3 length is 16 residues. CDR3 amino acids: CASSRRTSGRAGEQFF. For the CDR3, the DNA is TGTGCCAGCAGCCGCCGGACTAGCGGGAGGGCCGGTGAGCAGTTCTTC.

This clonotype was counted many times. The chain joins TRBV7-2 to TRBJ2-3; D gene uncertain. The CDR3 consists of 15 residues. Trimming took 5 bases from V and 1 from J, leaving 13 bases between them. Germline V CDR1 and CDR2: SGHTA, FQGNSA. CDR3 nucleotides: TGTGCCAGCAGCCCCTCCCGGGTCGGCACAGATACGCAGTATTTT. The encoded protein is CASSPSRVGTDTQYF.

This clonotype has at least ten counts. CDR3 in DNA: TGTGCCAGCAGCAGGGTAGACACTGAAGCTTTCTTT. Protein: CASSRVDTEAFF. The chain combines TRBV12-3 or TRBV12-4 with TRBJ1-1; a weak D match, TRBD1 (5 bases). The CDR3 spans 12 residues. V lost 6 bases, J lost 3 bases, and 8 bases lay in between.

The chain has TRBV5-1 and TRBJ2-2; D is perhaps TRBD2 (5 bases). V shed 4 bases and J shed 0 bases, with 10 bases lying between them. CDR3 size: 15 residues. CDR1 and CDR2 (germline): SGHRS, YFSETQ. The CDR3 nucleotides read TGCGCCAGCAGCCGGGAAGTCGCGAACACCGGGGAGCTGTTTTTT. This sequence encodes CASSREVANTGELFF.

As to this clonotype: Germline and junction disagree at one end, which may indicate a read error. This chain links TRBV7-8 with TRBJ2-6; 10 bases align to TRBD1. The CDR3 is 18 amino acids. The germline V gene has CDR1 SGHVS and CDR2 FQNEAQ. CDR3 bases: TGTGCCAGCAGCTTGCCGGGACAGGGGCTCTCTGGGGCCTACGTCCTGACTTTC. This encodes CASSLPGQGLSGAYVLTF.

This clonotype showed up many times. V is TRBV15 and J is TRBJ1-1; no clear D. The V end was cut by 0 bases, the J end by 4 bases, with 12 bases between. The CDR3 totals 15 residues. Per germline, CDR1 LNHNV and CDR2 YYDKDF (reference sequence). The CDR3: CATSRDRFAGTEAFF. DNA of the CDR3: TGTGCCACCAGCAGAGATCGGTTTGCGGGCACTGAAGCTTTCTTT.

Note on this clonotype: A read error is possible here, since a much larger clone lies one base away. The rearrangement links TRBV24-1 to TRBJ2-4; 7 bases match TRBD1. Germline V gene lookup returns CDR1 KGHDR and CDR2 SFDVKD. The CDR3 has 17 amino acids. The CDR3 region is CATSDYGTERAKDIQYF. The CDR3 DNA reads as TGTGCCACCAGTGATTACGGGACAGAGAGAGCCAAAGACATTCAGTACTTC.

There are many counts of this clonotype. This rearrangement joins TRBV20-1 to TRBJ1-2; no clear D. The CDR3 extends over 13 amino acids. The germline CDR1 and CDR2 sequences are DFQATT and SNEGSKA (reference sequence). V was clipped by 1 base and J by 6 bases, with 12 bases between them. The CDR3 protein is CSARGGLDHGYTF. The DNA for the CDR3 is TGCAGTGCTAGAGGAGGCCTCGACCATGGCTACACCTTC.

Turning to this clonotype: Since a much larger clone is just one base distant, this may be a read error. The chain couples TRBV7-2 to TRBJ2-2; weak D call: TRBD2 (5 bases). The CDR3 loop spans 12 amino acids. In germline, CDR1 is SGHTA, CDR2 FQGNSA. The DNA for the CDR3 is TGTGCCAGCAGCCACCCCACCGGGGAGCTGCTTTTT. Protein sequence: CASSHPTGELLF.

This clonotype was counted ten times or more. J is TRBJ2-1 and V is TRBV3-1; 13 bases align to TRBD2. CDR3 length: 17 amino acids. With 5 bases clipped from V and 4 bases from J, the junction kept 8 bases outside the gene matches. Germline V lookup: CDR1 LGHDT, CDR2 YNNKEL (reference sequence). CDR3 DNA: TGTGCCAGCAGCGGACTAGCGGGAGATCTCCGATACAATGAGCAGTTCTTC. Protein product: CASSGLAGDLRYNEQFF.